Shown below are 26 T cell receptor beta chains from a single sample sequenced in a study of blood T cells in healthy people across ages. The second PCR ran roughly 7 to 11 cycles with a sample-barcoded 5' primer and J-beta primers. TCRdb reprocessed the 5' RACE reads via MiXCR and lists one record per CDR3 protein. The sample yields approximately 600,000 distinct CDR3 sequences, approximately 50% seen once. Sequences were obtained from blood. The receptors derive from a man aged 55 to 70 in good health.

The genes are TRBV27 and TRBJ2-7, with a weak D call TRBD1 (6 bases). Deletions cut 4 bases from V and 2 bases from J, with 15 bases between. CDR3 length equals 15 residues. Germline V CDR1 and CDR2: MNHEY, SMNVEV (reference sequence). The CDR3 loop reads CASSSRWGLAYEQYF. The DNA for the CDR3 is TGTGCCAGCAGTTCGCGGTGGGGGCTCGCCTACGAGCAGTACTTC.

This chain uses TRBV28 with TRBJ2-7; TRBD2 matches at 9 bases. The V segment lost 8 bases and the J segment 2 bases; nucleotides outside the gene matches: 4. The CDR3 is 13 amino acids. Germline-derived CDR1 and CDR2 are MDHEN and SYDVKM. The CDR3: CASHPSGTYEQYF. CDR3 nucleotides: TGTGCCAGCCACCCTAGCGGGACCTACGAGCAGTACTTC.

CDR3 sequence: CSARATGYEKLFF. The CDR3 DNA reads TGCAGTGCTAGAGCGACAGGTTATGAAAAACTGTTTTTT. The V and J genes are TRBV20-1 and TRBJ1-4, with a tentative D call TRBD1 (6 bases). CDR3 size: 13 residues. Germline assignment: CDR1 DFQATT and CDR2 SNEGSKA (reference sequence). The germline V and J ends were trimmed by 1 base and 6 bases, with 9 bases remaining between them.

CDR3 sequence: CSAAGGSETQYF. CDR3 coding DNA: TGCAGTGCAGCGGGCGGATCAGAGACCCAGTACTTC. J is TRBJ2-5 and V is TRBV20-1; D possibly corresponds to TRBD2 (6 bases). The CDR3 has 12 amino acids. Germline lookup yields CDR1 DFQATT and CDR2 SNEGSKA (reference sequence). The V gene lost 6 bases and the J gene lost 4 bases, with 12 bases spanning the gap.

The CDR3 reads CASSYPWCGVNQETQYF. Written as DNA, the CDR3 is TGTGCCAGCAGTTATCCGTGGTGCGGGGTAAACCAAGAGACCCAGTACTTC. The J gene is TRBJ2-5, the V gene TRBV6-5, with D possibly being TRBD2 (6 bases). Trimming took 3 bases from V and 0 from J, leaving 17 bases between them. The CDR3 is 17 amino acids. Germline V gives CDR1 MNHEY, CDR2 SVGAGI.

This clonotype has just a few counts. V is TRBV27 and J is TRBJ2-7, with 9 positions matching TRBD1. CDR3 length equals 16 residues. The trim removed 5 bases at V and 4 bases at J, leaving 12 bases unmatched. Germline CDR1 MNHEY, CDR2 SMNVEV (reference sequence). The CDR3 DNA reads TGTGCCAGCAGTGCCCGCCCAACCGACAGGGGGTACGAGCAGTACTTC. Its translation: CASSARPTDRGYEQYF.

The chain couples TRBV28 to TRBJ1-1; TRBD1 matches at 7 bases. Germline V gene sequence: CDR1 MDHEN, CDR2 SYDVKM. V dropped 5 bases and J dropped 4; count of bases not matched to a gene: 7. CDR3 length equals 14 residues. Here the CDR3 reads CASSAPTGSTEAFF. DNA for the CDR3: TGTGCCAGCAGTGCCCCGACAGGGAGCACTGAAGCTTTCTTT.

The chain joins TRBV18 to TRBJ2-5; D may be TRBD2 (7 bases). Germline V gene data show CDR1 as KGHSH and CDR2 as LQKENI. The CDR3 has 17 residues. Trimming cost V 2 bases and J 2 bases, with 18 bases left between them. CDR3 loop: CASSPRGGLSTQETQYF. The CDR3 bases are TGTGCCAGCTCACCAAGGGGGGGTCTCTCAACTCAAGAGACCCAGTACTTC.

This clonotype was detected only a few times. The chain recombines TRBV29-1 with TRBJ2-7; unclear D gene. The DNA end lines up better with TRBJ2-5; the J call may be wrong. Germline V gene sequence: CDR1 SQVTM, CDR2 ANQGSEA. This CDR3 is built from 12 residues. In DNA, the CDR3 is TGCAGCGTTGAAAGTAGCCGGGAGACCCAGTACTTC. The encoded protein is CSVESSRETQYF.

This clonotype was counted a few times. The CDR3 nucleotides read TGTGCCATCAGTGACGACACAGATGAGCAGTTCTTC. This sequence encodes CAISDDTDEQFF. The chain has TRBV10-3 and TRBJ2-1; D remains unclear. Germline values: CDR1 ENHRY, CDR2 SYGVKD. This CDR3 region has 12 residues. Deletions cut 3 bases from V and 8 bases from J, with 8 bases between.

This clonotype was counted once. This may be a read error: a much more frequent sequence differs by one nucleotide. The chain joins TRBV29-1 to TRBJ2-1, with a tentative D call TRBD2 (6 bases). The J call could be wrong; TRBJ2-7 is a better fit for the DNA end. Germline V gene sequence: CDR1 SQVTM, CDR2 ANQGSEA. CDR3 length: 14 amino acids. CDR3: CSAGGQGGYNEQYF. DNA of the CDR3: TGCAGCGCCGGAGGGCAGGGTGGCTACAATGAGCAGTACTTC.

The table lists this clonotype with a few counts. The J gene is TRBJ2-5, the V gene TRBV5-1, with 8 bases matching TRBD1. Germline V gene sequence: CDR1 SGHRS, CDR2 YFSETQ. The CDR3 is made up of 14 amino acids. V gave up 5 bases and J gave up 4 bases; unmatched junction bases: 7. In nucleotides, the CDR3 is TGCGCCAGCAGGACGGACAGGGTGGGAGAGACCCAGTACTTC. Translating gives CASRTDRVGETQYF.

This clonotype was picked up many times. The chain employs TRBV7-2 and TRBJ2-5, with TRBD1 identical over 8 bases. This CDR3 is 15 amino acids long. Germline V gene sequence: CDR1 SGHTA, CDR2 FQGNSA. V was pared by 3 bases and J by 2 bases, with 5 bases of the junction left unmatched. CDR3 sequence reads: CASSFDRGRQETQYF. CDR3 sequence (DNA): TGTGCCAGCAGCTTCGACAGGGGTCGGCAAGAGACCCAGTACTTC.

V is TRBV12-3 or TRBV12-4 and J is TRBJ2-7; 7 nucleotides line up with TRBD1. CDR3 length equals 14 residues. The V segment lost 6 bases and the J segment 3 bases; nucleotides outside the gene matches: 8. CDR3 nucleotide sequence: TGTGCCAGCAGGCGGACAGGCTACAGCTACGAGCAGTACTTC. Protein sequence: CASRRTGYSYEQYF.

This sequence joins TRBV11-2 and TRBJ2-1; no definite D call. Trimming cost V 6 bases and J 1 base, with 7 bases left between them. The CDR3 contains 13 residues. Germline V gene sequence: CDR1 SGHAT, CDR2 FQNNGV. In DNA, the CDR3 is TGTGCCAGCAGTCTGCGGTCCTACAATGAGCAGTTCTTC. Amino acid sequence: CASSLRSYNEQFF.

As DNA, the CDR3 is TGTGCCAGCAGCCAAGGGTTTGAGCAGTTCTTC. Amino acid sequence: CASSQGFEQFF. This chain links TRBV3-1 with TRBJ2-1, with D uncertain. V lost 1 base to trimming and J lost 9 bases, with 4 bases between them. Germline CDR1 is LGHDT and CDR2 is YNNKEL (reference sequence). CDR3 size: 11 residues.

V usage is TRBV5-5 and J usage is TRBJ2-6; D possibly matches TRBD1 or TRBD2 (5 bases each). CDR1 and CDR2 from the germline V gene are SGHKS and YYEKEE (reference sequence). V was shortened by 1 base and J by 4 bases, with 9 bases between the two germline ends. The CDR3 runs to 15 residues. The CDR3 spells CASSLRGVGANVLTF. DNA for the CDR3: TGTGCCAGCAGCTTGAGAGGGGTGGGGGCCAACGTCCTGACTTTC.

This sequence joins TRBV7-9 and TRBJ2-7; possible D gene TRBD1, 6 bases. This CDR3 comprises 16 residues. Per the germline V gene, CDR1 is SEHNR and CDR2 is FQNEAQ (reference sequence). Trimming left V 5 bases short and J 7 bases short, with 24 bases between. The CDR3: CASSNPRGQYSPEQYF. For the CDR3, the DNA is TGTGCCAGCAGCAATCCTCGTGGACAGTACAGCCCTGAGCAGTACTTC.

The genes are TRBV15 and TRBJ1-4; 7 nucleotides agree with TRBD1. CDR1 is LNHNV and CDR2 is YYDKDF in the germline V gene (reference sequence). Trimming cost V 5 bases and J 3 bases; bases outside gene matches: 3. This CDR3 comprises 14 residues. CDR3 amino acids: CATSLDRANEKLFF. The CDR3 DNA sequence: TGTGCCACCAGCCTAGACAGGGCTAATGAAAAACTGTTTTTT.

This clonotype appeared once. This chain links TRBV6-6 with TRBJ2-3; D is possibly TRBD1 (7 bases). The CDR3 loop spans 14 amino acids. CDR1 is MNHNY, CDR2 SVGAGI, per germline (reference sequence). The V end was cut by 8 bases, the J end by 5 bases, with 17 bases between. The CDR3 DNA reads TGTGCCAGCTTGAGGAGGGGGCCAGTAGATACGCAGTATTTT. Protein: CASLRRGPVDTQYF.

The sample holds one count of this clonotype. The J gene is TRBJ2-3, the V gene TRBV9, with D perhaps being TRBD1 or TRBD2 (5 bases each). The CDR3 length is 18 residues. Trimming left V 7 bases short and J 7 bases short, with 31 bases between. Germline V CDR1 and CDR2: SGDLS, YYNGEE. Here the CDR3 reads CASSSYQSGTAEWYTQYF. Written as DNA, the CDR3 is TGTGCCAGCTCTTCGTATCAATCCGGGACGGCGGAATGGTATACGCAGTATTTT.

The CDR3 DNA reads TGTGCCAGCAGCTCGACAGACTATAATTCACCCCTCCACTTT. This translates into CASSSTDYNSPLHF. This sequence joins TRBV11-1 and TRBJ1-6, with D tentatively TRBD1 (5 bases). Trimming removed 4 bases at V and 3 bases at J, with 7 bases between. The CDR3 is made up of 14 amino acids. Germline values: CDR1 SGHAT, CDR2 FQDESV (reference sequence).

The rearrangement links TRBV3-1 to TRBJ2-1, with D unresolved. V shed 1 base and J shed 9 bases, with 10 bases lying between them. This CDR3 spans 13 amino acids. Germline CDR1 is LGHDT and CDR2 is YNNKEL (reference sequence). CDR3 DNA sequence: TGTGCCAGCAGCCAAGTGCGTAACGGTGAGCAGTTCTTC. The encoded protein is CASSQVRNGEQFF.

V gene TRBV6-2 or TRBV6-3 combines with J gene TRBJ2-7, with unresolved D. This CDR3 has 13 amino acids. The germline gives CDR1 MNHEY, CDR2 SVGEGT. V shed 6 bases and J shed 9 bases, with 18 bases lying between them. The CDR3 loop reads CASSSPGSVSQYF. The DNA for the CDR3 is TGTGCCAGCAGCTCGCCTGGGTCGGTCTCGCAGTACTTC.

V gene TRBV5-6 combines with J gene TRBJ1-2, with D uncertain. Germline assignment: CDR1 SGHDT and CDR2 YYEEEE. V lost 4 bases to trimming and J lost 5 bases, with 12 bases between them. The CDR3 spans 13 residues. The DNA of the CDR3 is TGTGCCAGCAGCGCTTTTGACAAATATGGCTACACCTTC. The encoded protein is CASSAFDKYGYTF.

This clonotype was seen a few times. This sequence joins TRBV12-3 or TRBV12-4 and TRBJ2-7, with 10 nucleotides matching TRBD1. The CDR3 runs 17 residues. The ends lost 0 bases at V and 3 bases at J; junction bases unmatched: 8. The CDR3 DNA follows: TGTGCCAGCAGTTTAGCCTTGGGGGGACAGGGGATCTACGAGCAGTACTTC. This encodes CASSLALGGQGIYEQYF.